This T cell receptor beta chain emerged from a study of blood T cell repertoires in COVID-19. Sequencing was performed with immunoSEQ multiplex PCR; in TCRdb, only in-frame clones are kept and a portion is missing. The profile shows over 200,000 clones, approximately 90% of them singletons. The CDR3 has 16 amino acids. Trimming took 2 bases from V and 4 from J, leaving 15 bases between them. The germline CDR1 and CDR2 sequences are MNHEY and SMNVEV (reference sequence). The sample was peripheral blood. The chain uses TRBV27 and TRBJ2-1; possible D gene TRBD1, 8 bases. The source is a man of 80 years or more with acute or convalescent COVID-19. The DNA of the CDR3 is TGTGCCAGCAGTTTAAACGGACAGGGACTATACAATGAGCAGTTCTTC. Translation gives CASSLNGQGLYNEQFF.